This T cell receptor beta chain originates from a study of T cell repertoires in cytomegalovirus infection. Turning to the study itself: Researchers turned to recently identified HLA-C-restricted CMV epitopes as well as well-studied HLA-B-restricted ones.

TCRdb used MiXCR to reprocess the reads, holding one entry per CDR3 protein. Altogether some 310,000 distinct CDR3 sequences are present, more than 20% being singletons, with the ten largest covering roughly 13%. The CDR3 runs 17 residues. Trimming removed 1 base at V and 0 bases at J, with 15 bases between. Germline CDR1 reads SEHNR; CDR2 reads FQNEAQ (reference sequence). Regarding this clonotype: Its specificity is unknown.

Study results and caveats: CMV-specific TCR beta clonotypes restricted by HLA-C were the ones dominating the ex vivo response. There were carriers of CMV plus the relevant HLA, and cumulative public TCR beta family frequency identified them.

This chain links TRBV7-9 with TRBJ1-1, with D possibly matching TRBD1 (6 bases). The sample here was cultured PBMCs, taken from culture after CMV antigen stimulation. This receptor was obtained from a human donor in good health (CMV status not recorded). Some clones in this sample may be carry-over from other donors' samples. DNA for the CDR3: TGTGCCAGCAGCTTAGGGTCCGGGACACACATGAACACTGAAGCTTTCTTT. Amino acid sequence: CASSLGSGTHMNTEAFF. Drawing the rest from reference TRBV7-9 and TRBJ1-1, the complete variable domain is DTGVSQNPRHKITKRGQNVTFRCDPISEHNRLYWYRQTLGQGPEFLTYFQNEAQLEKSRLLSDRFSAERPKGSFSTLEIQRTEQGDSAMYLCASSLGSGTHMNTEAFFGQGTRLTVV.